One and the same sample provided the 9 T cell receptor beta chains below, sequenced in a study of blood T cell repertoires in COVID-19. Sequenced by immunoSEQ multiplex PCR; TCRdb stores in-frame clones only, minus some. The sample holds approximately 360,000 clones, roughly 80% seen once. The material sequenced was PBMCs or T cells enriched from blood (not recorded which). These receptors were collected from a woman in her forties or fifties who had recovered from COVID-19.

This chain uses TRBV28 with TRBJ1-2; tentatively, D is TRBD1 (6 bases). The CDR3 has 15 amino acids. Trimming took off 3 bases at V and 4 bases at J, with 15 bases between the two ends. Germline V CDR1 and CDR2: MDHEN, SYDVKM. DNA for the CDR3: TGTGCCAGCAGTTTGGGGGACATCTCATTCTATGGCTACACCTTC. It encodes CASSLGDISFYGYTF.

CDR3 region: CASSLEGTGGGTGELFF. CDR3 DNA: TGTGCCAGCAGCTTAGAGGGGACAGGCGGCGGCACCGGGGAGCTGTTTTTT. The rearrangement joins TRBV7-2 to TRBJ2-2; TRBD1 agrees at 8 bases. The CDR3 has 17 amino acids. Unmatched junction bases numbered 8, after V lost 1 base and J lost 4 bases. The germline V gene encodes CDR1 SGHTA and CDR2 FQGNSA.

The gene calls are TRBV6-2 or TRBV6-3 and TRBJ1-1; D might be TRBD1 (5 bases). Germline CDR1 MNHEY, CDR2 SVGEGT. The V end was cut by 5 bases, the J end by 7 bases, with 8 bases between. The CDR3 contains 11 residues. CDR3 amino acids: CASSQGSEAFF. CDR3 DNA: TGTGCCAGCAGTCAGGGCAGTGAAGCTTTCTTT.

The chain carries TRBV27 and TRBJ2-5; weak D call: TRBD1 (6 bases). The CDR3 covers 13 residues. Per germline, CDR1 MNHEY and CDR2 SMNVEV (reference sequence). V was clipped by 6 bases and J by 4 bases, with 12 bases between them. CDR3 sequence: CASRIAGAETQYF. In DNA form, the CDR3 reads TGTGCCAGCAGGATCGCAGGGGCAGAGACCCAGTACTTC.

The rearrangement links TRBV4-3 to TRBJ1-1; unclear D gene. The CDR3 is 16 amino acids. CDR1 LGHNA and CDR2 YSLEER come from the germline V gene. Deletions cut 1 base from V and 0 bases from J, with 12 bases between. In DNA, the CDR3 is TGCGCCAGCAGCCAAGGGGCGGGTCAGATGAACACTGAAGCTTTCTTT. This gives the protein CASSQGAGQMNTEAFF.

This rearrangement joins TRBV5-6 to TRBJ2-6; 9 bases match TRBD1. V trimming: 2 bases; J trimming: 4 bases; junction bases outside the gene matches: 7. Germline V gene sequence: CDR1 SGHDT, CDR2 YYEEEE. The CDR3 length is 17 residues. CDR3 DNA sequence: TGTGCCAGCAGCTTAAAAGGGACAGGGACCGGGGCCAACGTCCTGACTTTC. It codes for CASSLKGTGTGANVLTF.

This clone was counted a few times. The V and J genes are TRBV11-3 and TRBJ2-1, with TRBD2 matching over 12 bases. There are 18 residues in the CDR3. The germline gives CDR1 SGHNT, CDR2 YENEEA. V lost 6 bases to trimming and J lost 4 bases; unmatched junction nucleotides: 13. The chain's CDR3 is CASRSLGLAGGLYNEQFF. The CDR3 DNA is TGTGCCAGCAGATCCCTAGGGCTAGCGGGGGGGCTATACAATGAGCAGTTCTTC.

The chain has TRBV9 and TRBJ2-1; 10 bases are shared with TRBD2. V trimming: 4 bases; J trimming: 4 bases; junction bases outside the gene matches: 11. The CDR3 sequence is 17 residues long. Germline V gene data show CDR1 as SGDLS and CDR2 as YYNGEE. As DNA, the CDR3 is TGTGCCAGCAGCCCGGGGGGACTAGCGTCCCCATACAATGAGCAGTTCTTC. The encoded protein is CASSPGGLASPYNEQFF.

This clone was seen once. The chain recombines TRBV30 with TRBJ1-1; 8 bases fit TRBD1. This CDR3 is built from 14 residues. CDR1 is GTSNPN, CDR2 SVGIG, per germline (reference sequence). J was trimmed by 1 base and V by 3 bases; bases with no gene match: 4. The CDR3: CAWSGQGANTEAFF. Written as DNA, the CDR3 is TGTGCCTGGAGCGGTCAGGGGGCGAACACTGAAGCTTTCTTT.